These T cell receptor beta chains were read from a single sample in a study of blood T cell repertoires in COVID-19. The protocol was immunoSEQ multiplex PCR, while the TCRdb copy is restricted to in-frame clones and leaves out a portion. This sample has roughly 120,000 clones, with around 80% found just once. The sample taken for sequencing was peripheral blood. The origin of the receptors is a woman aged 55 to 70 with acute or convalescent COVID-19. CDR3s include the opening cysteine and the closing phenylalanine or tryptophan. The order of the fields is D gene, V gene, clone size, J gene, CDR3 protein, CDR3 DNA. The D gene is left open where the match is weak. Clone size is stated in some rows and not others, as once, few, many or a class when expanded.

>TRBD1|TRBV28|few|TRBJ2-3
CASVHKGAPHRNTQYF
TGTGCCAGCGTCCATAAGGGGGCCCCCCATCGGAATACGCAGTATTTT
>NA|TRBV5-1|few|TRBJ1-2
CASSLGEGLRGYTF
TGCGCCAGCAGCTTGGGTGAAGGTCTGAGGGGCTACACCTTC
>TRBD1|TRBV6-5|NA|TRBJ1-2
CASSSLDRGPYGYTF
TGTGCCAGCAGTTCGTTGGACAGGGGACCCTATGGCTACACCTTC
>NA|TRBV13|NA|TRBJ1-2
CASSFQGNYGYTF
TGTGCCAGCAGCTTCCAGGGGAACTATGGCTACACCTTC
>NA|TRBV4-1|NA|TRBJ1-5
CASSLLVAGNQPQHF
TGCGCCAGCAGCCTCCTAGTGGCAGGCAATCAGCCCCAGCATTTT
>TRBD1|TRBV5-1|NA|TRBJ1-2
CASSMGQGNYGYTF
TGCGCCAGCAGCATGGGACAGGGTAACTATGGCTACACCTTC
>TRBD1|TRBV5-6|once|TRBJ2-6
CASSPRTGATGANVLTF
TGTGCCAGCAGCCCCAGGACAGGAGCCACTGGGGCCAACGTCCTGACTTTC
>NA|TRBV24-1|NA|TRBJ1-5
CATSELMTHASGERNQPQHF
TGTGCCACCAGTGAGTTAATGACCCATGCCTCCGGGGAGCGAAATCAGCCCCAGCATTTT
>TRBD1|TRBV10-3|NA|TRBJ1-1
CAISEPRTGLGTEAFF
TGTGCCATCAGTGAGCCCCGGACAGGGCTAGGAACTGAAGCTTTCTTT
>NA|TRBV5-1|NA|TRBJ1-1
CASSLVYGQNMNTEAFF
TGCGCCAGCAGCTTGGTTTACGGACAGAACATGAACACTGAAGCTTTCTTT
>TRBD1|TRBV2|NA|TRBJ1-1
CASSRDRGGGEAFF
TGTGCCAGCAGTCGGGACAGGGGGGGCGGTGAAGCTTTCTTT
>NA|TRBV18|NA|TRBJ1-1
CASSPDSLIEAFF
TGTGCCAGCTCTCCGGACAGTTTGATTGAAGCTTTCTTT
>NA|TRBV7-9|once|TRBJ2-7
CASSSRQRLYF
TGTGCCAGCAGCTCCAGACAGAGACTGTACTTC
>TRBD1|TRBV18|NA|TRBJ1-1
CASSPPTGNEAFF
TGTGCCAGCTCACCGCCGACAGGGAATGAAGCTTTCTTT
>NA|TRBV30|NA|TRBJ2-5
CAWSVNARGQYF
TGTGCCTGGAGTGTAAATGCCCGGGGCCAGTACTTC
>NA|TRBV12-3/TRBV12-4|NA|TRBJ1-1
CASSPSGNTEAFF
TGTGCCAGCAGCCCCTCGGGGAACACTGAAGCTTTCTTT
>TRBD2|TRBV5-1|NA|TRBJ2-2
CASSWGLAGANTGELFF
TGCGCCAGCAGCTGGGGACTAGCGGGGGCGAACACCGGGGAGCTGTTTTTT
>NA|TRBV5-1|NA|TRBJ1-2
CASSLTADSNYGYTF
TGCGCCAGCAGCTTGACGGCAGACAGTAACTATGGCTACACCTTC
>NA|TRBV10-1|NA|TRBJ1-2
CASSVPGDF
TGCGCCAGCAGTGTTCCAGGGGACTTC
>NA|TRBV7-3|NA|TRBJ2-2
CASSLRYTGELFF
TGTGCCAGCAGCTTACGGTACACCGGGGAGCTGTTTTTT
>TRBD1|TRBV18|few|TRBJ1-1
CASSPPGQGTEAFF
TGTGCCAGCTCACCGCCGGGACAGGGCACTGAAGCTTTCTTT
>TRBD2|TRBV2|NA|TRBJ2-5
CASNGGGGQETQYF
TGTGCCAGCAACGGCGGGGGGGGTCAAGAGACCCAGTACTTC
>NA|TRBV5-1|NA|TRBJ1-2
CASSQAGRVYGYTF
TGCGCCAGCAGCCAGGCCGGGAGAGTATATGGCTACACCTTC
>NA|TRBV6-2/TRBV6-3|NA|TRBJ1-5
CASSLQGPSNQPQHF
TGTGCCAGCAGCCTACAGGGTCCGAGCAATCAGCCCCAGCATTTT
>TRBD1|TRBV2|once|TRBJ1-3
CATLKTGNTGNTIYF
TGTGCCACCCTAAAGACAGGGAACACTGGAAACACCATATATTTT
>NA|TRBV7-2|few|TRBJ1-2
CASSLGYRSRYPYGYTF
TGTGCCAGCAGCTTAGGATACAGGTCCAGGTACCCCTATGGCTACACCTTC
>TRBD1|TRBV7-6|NA|TRBJ2-2
CASSPRQGARTGELFF
TGTGCCAGCAGCCCCCGACAGGGGGCTAGAACCGGGGAGCTGTTTTTT
>NA|TRBV5-1|NA|TRBJ1-1
CASSFYQGNTEAFF
TGCGCCAGCAGCTTCTACCAGGGGAACACTGAAGCTTTCTTT
>NA|TRBV7-3|once|TRBJ2-1
CASSLYAGTNEQFF
TGTGCCAGCAGCTTATACGCGGGTACCAATGAGCAGTTCTTC
>TRBD2|TRBV3-1/TRBV3-2|NA|TRBJ2-7
CASSQWGTRAYEQYF
TGTGCCAGCAGCCAGTGGGGGACTAGAGCCTACGAGCAGTACTTC
>NA|TRBV27|NA|TRBJ1-1
CASSYREGLSEAFF
TGTGCCAGCAGTTACAGGGAGGGTCTGTCTGAAGCTTTCTTT
>NA|TRBV30|NA|TRBJ1-2
CAWSVLGIGRDYTF
TGTGCCTGGTCTGTACTGGGGATCGGGAGGGACTACACCTTC
>NA|TRBV19|NA|TRBJ1-5
CASSTGAGQPQHF
TGTGCCAGTAGTACAGGGGCAGGGCAGCCCCAGCATTTT
>NA|TRBV5-1|NA|TRBJ1-2
CASSSRQDQGGGYTF
TGCGCCAGCAGCTCGCGACAGGACCAAGGGGGTGGCTACACCTTC
>NA|TRBV19|once|TRBJ1-2
CASSIGQGLEGYTF
TGTGCCAGTAGTATCGGCCAGGGGTTGGAAGGCTACACCTTC
>NA|TRBV18|NA|TRBJ1-5
CASSPVDQPQHF
TGTGCCAGCTCACCAGTCGATCAGCCCCAGCATTTT
>NA|TRBV27|few|TRBJ2-7
CASTSGHPTYEQYF
TGTGCCAGCACCTCGGGACACCCTACCTACGAGCAGTACTTC
>TRBD1|TRBV7-2|NA|TRBJ1-5
CASSLATGRNQPQHF
TGTGCCAGCAGCTTAGCGACAGGGCGCAATCAGCCCCAGCATTTT
>NA|TRBV20-1|NA|TRBJ1-1
CSARRDTEAFF
TGCAGTGCTCGCAGGGACACTGAAGCTTTCTTT
>NA|TRBV5-1|few|TRBJ1-1
CASSPVGNTEAFF
TGCGCCAGCAGTCCGGTCGGGAACACTGAAGCTTTCTTT
>TRBD1|TRBV19|NA|TRBJ2-5
CASAPGQGKTQYF
TGTGCCAGCGCCCCGGGACAGGGCAAGACCCAGTACTTC
>TRBD1|TRBV2|NA|TRBJ2-3
CASSPGQAPTDTQYF
TGTGCCAGCAGTCCGGGACAGGCCCCTACAGATACGCAGTATTTT
>TRBD1|TRBV27|NA|TRBJ1-6
CASRHRTGDSPLHF
TGTGCCAGCAGACATAGGACAGGGGATTCACCCCTCCACTTT
>TRBD1|TRBV27|NA|TRBJ1-5
CASRGQGTGNQPQHF
TGTGCCAGCAGGGGACAGGGGACCGGCAATCAGCCCCAGCATTTT
>TRBD1|TRBV5-6|once|TRBJ1-4
CASSLLQTGVAKLFF
TGTGCCAGCAGCCTGCTTCAGACAGGGGTTGCAAAACTGTTTTTT
>NA|TRBV6-5|NA|TRBJ1-4
CASSRGGEKLFF
TGTGCCAGCAGTCGCGGCGGTGAAAAACTGTTTTTT
>TRBD1|TRBV5-6|once|TRBJ1-4
CASSWAGTGEKKLFF
TGTGCCAGCAGCTGGGCCGGGACAGGGGAAAAAAAACTGTTTTTT
>NA|TRBV5-6|NA|TRBJ1-6
CASTPSLTGSASPLHF
TGTGCCAGCACCCCGTCCTTGACAGGATCGGCTTCACCCCTCCACTTT
>NA|TRBV19|NA|TRBJ2-3
CASGTASTDTQYF
TGTGCCAGTGGAACAGCTAGCACAGATACGCAGTATTTT
>TRBD1|TRBV6-5|NA|TRBJ1-2
CASTTQGGARGYTF
TGTGCCAGCACTACGCAAGGGGGCGCGAGGGGCTACACCTTC
>TRBD1|TRBV10-2|few|TRBJ1-1
CASSVNAGQGTNTEAFF
TGCGCCAGCAGTGTGAATGCGGGACAGGGGACAAACACTGAAGCTTTCTTT
>NA|TRBV7-8|NA|TRBJ1-1
CASSLQGEAFF
TGTGCCAGCAGCTTACAGGGTGAAGCTTTCTTT
>NA|TRBV30|NA|TRBJ1-2
CAWIRKGGYTF
TGTGCCTGGATCCGGAAGGGGGGCTACACCTTC
>NA|TRBV6-2/TRBV6-3|NA|TRBJ2-4
CASSYSSIQYF
TGTGCCAGCAGTTACTCTAGCATTCAGTACTTC
>NA|TRBV7-3|NA|TRBJ1-2
CASSFGGNGDGYTF
TGTGCCAGCAGCTTTGGAGGGAATGGGGATGGCTACACCTTC
>NA|TRBV6-5|NA|TRBJ2-1
CASRVGRYNEQFF
TGTGCCAGCAGGGTGGGCCGCTACAATGAGCAGTTCTTC
>NA|TRBV19|NA|TRBJ1-6
CASSQVKGSPLHF
TGTGCCAGTAGTCAGGTTAAAGGATCACCCCTCCACTTT